The 8 T cell receptor beta chains below all came from one sample that was sequenced in a study of shared clonotypes between healthy human individuals. Profiled with immunoSEQ multiplex PCR; TCRdb holds only in-frame clones, not every one. Of about 2 million clones listed, 85% to 95% are singletons. CD45RO negativity and positive selection for CCR7 defined naive CD8 cells, a population that excluded terminally differentiated effector memory CD45RA+ cells. Input material: naive CD8+ T cells sorted from blood. The origin of the receptors is a man younger than 35 in good health.

The rearrangement uses TRBV7-2 and TRBJ1-1; weak D call: TRBD1 (6 bases). Deletions cut 4 bases from V and 1 base from J, with 13 bases between. This CDR3 is built from 15 residues. Germline CDR1 reads SGHTA; CDR2 reads FQGNSA. This CDR3 reads CASSSTGRGNTEAFF. DNA of the CDR3: TGTGCCAGCAGCTCCACAGGGAGGGGGAACACTGAAGCTTTCTTT.

CDR3 nucleotide sequence: TGTGCCAGCAGCGCAAACCCAGGGGCCGCTGCCATCTACGAGCAGTACTTC. Amino acids: CASSANPGAAAIYEQYF. The V call is TRBV9, the J call TRBJ2-7; D possibly corresponds to TRBD1 (6 bases). V gave up 3 bases and J gave up 3 bases, with 22 bases separating them. Germline lookup yields CDR1 SGDLS and CDR2 YYNGEE. CDR3 length: 17 residues.

As to this clone: The identical CDR3 is also encoded by other nucleotide sequences in the sample. The chain is built from TRBV4-1 and TRBJ2-7; no clear D gene. Germline CDR1 MGHRA, CDR2 YSYEKL. Trimming pared 1 base from V and 3 bases from J, leaving 13 bases between. There are 15 residues in the CDR3. The DNA of the CDR3 is TGCGCCAGCAGCCAAGTCGAGACTGGTTACTACGAGCAGTACTTC. Amino acids: CASSQVETGYYEQYF.

The chain recombines TRBV30 with TRBJ2-7, with TRBD2 identical over 13 bases. The V and J ends lost 5 bases and 4 bases, in that order; junction bases with no gene match: 2. There are 13 residues in the CDR3. Germline V lookup: CDR1 GTSNPN, CDR2 SVGIG (reference sequence). The CDR3 region has the DNA TGTGCCTGGGTACTAGCGGGAGGGTACGAGCAGTACTTC. This encodes CAWVLAGGYEQYF.

This clone was seen more than once but under ten times. The CDR3 region is CASSWAGELFF. The CDR3 DNA follows: TGTGCCAGCAGTTGGGCCGGGGAGCTGTTTTTT. The rearrangement uses TRBV6-6 and TRBJ2-2, with D hard to call. The CDR3 is 11 amino acids. Germline loops: CDR1 MNHNY, CDR2 SVGAGI (reference sequence). V lost 4 bases to trimming and J lost 6 bases, with 3 bases between them.

The V and J genes are TRBV9 and TRBJ2-1; perhaps TRBD2 as D (5 bases). V lost 3 bases and J lost 7, with 14 bases in between. The germline V gene has CDR1 SGDLS and CDR2 YYNGEE. The CDR3 totals 14 residues. The CDR3 DNA is TGTGCCAGCAGCGCATATGAGGGAATGAATGAGCAGTTCTTC. Translated: CASSAYEGMNEQFF.

CDR3 sequence (DNA): TGTGCCATCAGTTCCTTGGCGCTGAACACCGGGGAGCTGTTTTTT. It is translated as CAISSLALNTGELFF. The V and J genes are TRBV10-3 and TRBJ2-2, with unresolved D. Germline values: CDR1 ENHRY, CDR2 SYGVKD. V was pared by 5 bases and J by 1 base, with 11 bases between. There are 15 residues in the CDR3.

In the case of this clone: At the DNA level, this CDR3 is encoded by other sequences in the same sample as well. The gene calls are TRBV6-5 and TRBJ1-2, with D possibly matching TRBD1 (5 bases). V dropped 2 bases and J dropped 2 bases, with 9 bases sitting between them. CDR1 is MNHEY and CDR2 is SVGAGI in the germline V gene. The CDR3 totals 14 residues. CDR3 amino acids: CASSYVGDNYGYTF. In DNA form, the CDR3 reads TGTGCCAGCAGTTACGTGGGGGACAACTATGGCTACACCTTC.